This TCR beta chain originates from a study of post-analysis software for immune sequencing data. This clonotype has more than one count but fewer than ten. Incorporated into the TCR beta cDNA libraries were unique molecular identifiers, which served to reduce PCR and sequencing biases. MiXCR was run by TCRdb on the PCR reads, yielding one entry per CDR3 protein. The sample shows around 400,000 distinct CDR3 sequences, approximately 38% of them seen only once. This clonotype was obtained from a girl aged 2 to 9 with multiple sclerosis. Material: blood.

CDR3 sequence: CASSLAYFGSNQPQHF. DNA of the CDR3: TGTGCCAGCAGCTTAGCATACTTTGGGAGCAATCAGCCCCAGCATTTT. This sequence joins TRBV7-2 and TRBJ1-5, with no clear D. Per the germline V gene, CDR1 is SGHTA and CDR2 is FQGNSA. V gave up 0 bases and J gave up 1 base, with 10 bases separating them. The CDR3 runs to 16 residues.